A single sample gave rise to the 32 T cell receptor beta chains below, sequenced in a study of cytomegalovirus exposure and HLA in healthy donors. The PCR made use of 60 Vbeta and 13 Jbeta primers. Using immunoSEQ multiplex PCR, the repertoire was profiled, and TCRdb retains in-frame clones only, with some absent. The sample lists roughly 100,000 clones, about four fifths seen once, with around 6% in the top ten. The material sequenced was PBMCs. These receptors were taken from a woman aged 18 to 35 in good health and CMV-seropositive.

J is TRBJ1-2 and V is TRBV6-6; possible D gene TRBD1, 5 bases. Germline CDR1 is MNHNY and CDR2 is SVGAGI (reference sequence). This CDR3 contains 12 residues. Trimming removed 10 bases at V and 2 bases at J, with 11 bases between. The CDR3 here is CAIRDSNYGYTF. The DNA for the CDR3 is TGTGCCATCCGGGACTCGAACTATGGCTACACCTTC.

The chain couples TRBV6-6 to TRBJ1-2, with 7 positions matching TRBD1. The V gene end was trimmed by 7 bases and the J gene end by 4 bases; junction bases not matched to a gene: 9. CDR1 MNHNY and CDR2 SVGAGI come from the germline V gene (reference sequence). This CDR3 comprises 14 residues. CDR3 nucleotides: TGTGCCAGCACTCCTTCGACAGGGAGCTATGGCTACACCTTC. Translation gives CASTPSTGSYGYTF.

This sequence joins TRBV7-9 and TRBJ2-1, with 8 positions matching TRBD1. The CDR3 sequence is 9 residues long. The germline V gene encodes CDR1 SEHNR and CDR2 FQNEAQ (reference sequence). Here the CDR3 reads CAHDRGAFF. CDR3 nucleotides: TGTGCTCATGACAGGGGTGCGTTCTTC.

The chain uses TRBV7-9 and TRBJ2-7; maybe TRBD1 (6 bases). Trimming removed 0 bases from V and 4 bases from J, with 13 bases in between. CDR3 length: 15 residues. Germline CDR1 SEHNR, CDR2 FQNEAQ (reference sequence). CDR3 residues: CASSLALGQTYEQYF. The DNA of the CDR3 is TGTGCCAGCAGCTTAGCGTTAGGACAGACTTACGAGCAGTACTTC.

This clone was found a few times. The chain carries TRBV27 and TRBJ1-1, with TRBD1 matching over 11 bases. Trimming at V came to 8 bases and at J to 4 bases, leaving 3 bases not matched to a gene. This CDR3 is 13 amino acids long. Germline values: CDR1 MNHEY, CDR2 SMNVEV (reference sequence). CDR3 coding DNA: TGTGCCAGCCGGGACAGGGGGAGCACTGAAGCTTTCTTT. Its protein is CASRDRGSTEAFF.

The rearrangement uses TRBV15 and TRBJ2-7, with TRBD1 as a possible D gene (5 bases). Trimming shortened V by 1 base and J by 3 bases, and 19 bases separated the two germline ends. The CDR3 totals 17 residues. Per the germline V gene, CDR1 is LNHNV and CDR2 is YYDKDF (reference sequence). CDR3 protein: CATSRVGAGNPYYEQYF. The CDR3, as DNA: TGTGCCACCAGCAGAGTTGGGGCAGGGAATCCCTACTACGAGCAGTACTTC.

V usage is TRBV10-2 and J usage is TRBJ1-1, with 7 bases lining up with TRBD1. The CDR3 loop spans 13 amino acids. Trimming cost V 7 bases and J 4 bases; bases outside gene matches: 6. The germline gives CDR1 WSHSY, CDR2 SAAADI. The CDR3 loop reads CASTRGLFTEAFF. The CDR3 DNA reads TGCGCCAGCACGAGGGGGCTCTTCACTGAAGCTTTCTTT.

The chain has TRBV27 and TRBJ1-6; D is unresolved. This CDR3 has 16 residues. Germline CDR1 is MNHEY and CDR2 is SMNVEV (reference sequence). Between the trimmed V and J ends, which lost 8 bases and 3 bases, there was a span of 17 bases. The CDR3 protein is CASAFGRGFYNSPLHF. DNA for the CDR3: TGTGCCAGCGCCTTCGGTCGGGGATTCTATAATTCACCCCTCCACTTT.

The table lists this clone with a count of one. The chain recombines TRBV28 with TRBJ2-5; the D is unclear. Germline assignment: CDR1 MDHEN and CDR2 SYDVKM. The CDR3 covers 14 residues. Trimming shortened V by 8 bases and J by 1 base, and 14 bases separated the two germline ends. CDR3 bases: TGTGCCAGCCGCGGTTCGGTCAGCCAAGAGACCCAGTACTTC. Translated, it gives CASRGSVSQETQYF.

The genes are TRBV27 and TRBJ2-5; 7 nucleotides agree with TRBD1. Germline-derived CDR1 and CDR2 are MNHEY and SMNVEV (reference sequence). Trimming at V came to 5 bases and at J to 7 bases, leaving 16 bases not matched to a gene. The CDR3 loop spans 16 amino acids. CDR3 bases: TGTGCCAGCAGTACCCGGACAGGACAGCACCGTTGGACCCAGTACTTC. This gives the protein CASSTRTGQHRWTQYF.

The genes are TRBV30 and TRBJ1-2; D not certain. Germline lookup yields CDR1 GTSNPN and CDR2 SVGIG (reference sequence). CDR3 size: 14 residues. Trimming stripped 4 bases from V and 2 bases from J, with 14 bases between. Written as DNA, the CDR3 is TGTGCCTGGATTGTGACTGGGAGGAACTATGGCTACACCTTC. It yields the protein CAWIVTGRNYGYTF.

The rearrangement joins TRBV30 to TRBJ2-3, with TRBD2 as a possible D gene (6 bases). Per germline, CDR1 GTSNPN and CDR2 SVGIG (reference sequence). Trimming stripped 2 bases from V and 3 bases from J, with 18 bases between. The CDR3 length is 16 residues. The CDR3 DNA reads as TGTGCCTGGAGTCCCTGGGACTGGGGGGATACAGATACGCAGTATTTT. Residues: CAWSPWDWGDTDTQYF.

The sample holds one count of this clone. The chain uses TRBV5-1 and TRBJ2-5; the match to TRBD1 covers 7 bases. The V and J ends lost 0 bases and 5 bases, in that order; junction bases with no gene match: 4. Germline V gives CDR1 SGHRS, CDR2 YFSETQ. CDR3 length: 14 residues. CDR3 sequence reads: CASSLDRGWETQYF. CDR3 DNA sequence: TGCGCCAGCAGCTTGGACAGGGGATGGGAGACCCAGTACTTC.

The chain joins TRBV9 to TRBJ2-5; TRBD1 is a possible D gene (6 bases). The germline V gene encodes CDR1 SGDLS and CDR2 YYNGEE. The CDR3 runs to 16 residues. Trimming removed 0 bases at V and 5 bases at J, with 17 bases between. This CDR3 is CASSVAGMGAGETQYF. The CDR3 DNA reads TGTGCCAGCAGCGTAGCGGGCATGGGGGCTGGTGAGACCCAGTACTTC.

The chain carries TRBV5-1 and TRBJ2-7, with D perhaps TRBD2 (6 bases). Germline V gene lookup returns CDR1 SGHRS and CDR2 YFSETQ. This CDR3 has 13 amino acids. Trimming pared 7 bases from V and 0 bases from J, leaving 11 bases between. The CDR3 DNA is TGCGCCAGCGGCCAGACTAGCTCCTACGAGCAGTACTTC. It encodes CASGQTSSYEQYF.

The rearrangement links TRBV6-1 to TRBJ1-2; TRBD1 agrees at 9 bases. The CDR3 is made up of 15 amino acids. CDR1 is MNHNS, CDR2 SASEGT, per germline. V lost 2 bases and J lost 4; bases outside the gene matches: 5. The DNA for the CDR3 is TGTGCCAGCAGTGAACTCGGGACAGGGCGCTATGGCTACACCTTC. Translated: CASSELGTGRYGYTF.

The rearrangement links TRBV28 to TRBJ2-3, with 9 bases identical to TRBD1. Germline V gene sequence: CDR1 MDHEN, CDR2 SYDVKM. With 7 bases clipped from V and 4 bases from J, the junction kept 12 bases outside the gene matches. The CDR3 consists of 16 residues. The CDR3 sequence is CASTRTGGDLSDTQYF. CDR3 bases: TGTGCCAGCACCCGAACAGGGGGCGATCTTTCAGATACGCAGTATTTT. The variable domain in full, with the rest retrieved from reference TRBV28 and TRBJ2-3, is DVKVTQSSRYLVKRTGEKVFLECVQDMDHENMFWYRQDPGLGLRLIYFSYDVKMKEKGDIPEGYSVSREKKERFSLILESASTNQTSMYLCASTRTGGDLSDTQYFGPGTRLTVL.

The chain links TRBV6-5 to TRBJ2-7; TRBD2 aligns across 9 bases. CDR3 length equals 15 residues. J was trimmed by 6 bases and V by 7 bases; bases with no gene match: 13. Germline V gives CDR1 MNHEY, CDR2 SVGAGI. In DNA, the CDR3 is TGTGCCAGCATGAGGTTTATAGCGGGAGTTTCCGAGCAGTACTTC. This encodes CASMRFIAGVSEQYF.

This chain uses TRBV29-1 with TRBJ2-2; D unclear. The CDR3 consists of 14 residues. Germline CDR1 is SQVTM and CDR2 is ANQGSEA. Trimming removed 0 bases at V and 3 bases at J, with 8 bases between. For the CDR3, the DNA is TGCAGCGTTGAAGATGTAGGAGACACCGGGGAGCTGTTTTTT. Protein product: CSVEDVGDTGELFF.

The V and J genes are TRBV4-2 and TRBJ2-1; possible D gene TRBD2, 6 bases. The length of the CDR3 is 17 residues. CDR1 is LGHNA, CDR2 YNFKEQ, per germline. Between the trimmed V and J ends, which lost 0 bases and 4 bases, there was a span of 16 bases. The CDR3 is CASSQDRGGTPYNEQFF. CDR3 DNA sequence: TGTGCCAGCAGCCAAGATCGTGGGGGGACGCCGTACAATGAGCAGTTCTTC.

The chain uses TRBV5-4 and TRBJ2-5, with 9 bases fitting TRBD2. From germline, CDR1 is SGHNT and CDR2 YYREEE (reference sequence). The CDR3 loop spans 16 amino acids. The trim removed 0 bases at V and 5 bases at J, leaving 8 bases unmatched. The CDR3 region has the DNA TGTGCCAGCAGCTTGGCAGGCGGGAGGGCCCTGGAGACCCAGTACTTC. Amino acids: CASSLAGGRALETQYF.

The table lists this clone with a few counts. This chain uses TRBV5-6 with TRBJ1-4; 7 bases are shared with TRBD1. Germline-derived CDR1 and CDR2 are SGHDT and YYEEEE. After removal of 6 bases from V and 0 bases from J, the junction contained 5 bases not matched to a gene. The CDR3 has 15 amino acids. CDR3 in amino acids: CASKEQGATNEKLFF. The CDR3 nucleotides read TGTGCCAGCAAGGAGCAGGGGGCAACTAATGAAAAACTGTTTTTT.

V is TRBV5-1 and J is TRBJ1-2; D not resolved. The germline CDR1 and CDR2 sequences are SGHRS and YFSETQ. This CDR3 has 12 residues. V shed 4 bases and J shed 2 bases, with 6 bases lying between them. CDR3 loop: CASSPENYGYTF. DNA for the CDR3: TGCGCCAGCAGCCCCGAGAACTATGGCTACACCTTC.

About this clone itself: The identical CDR3 is also encoded by other nucleotide sequences in the sample. V is TRBV28 and J is TRBJ2-6; possible D gene TRBD1, 6 bases. This CDR3 is built from 15 residues. Trimming left V 9 bases short and J 0 bases short, with 12 bases between. Germline lookup yields CDR1 MDHEN and CDR2 SYDVKM. CDR3 nucleotides: TGTGCCAGTCTCGACAGGCACTCTGGGGCCAACGTCCTGACTTTC. This encodes CASLDRHSGANVLTF. The full variable domain, in which reference TRBV28 and TRBJ2-6 provide the parts outside the CDR3, is DVKVTQSSRYLVKRTGEKVFLECVQDMDHENMFWYRQDPGLGLRLIYFSYDVKMKEKGDIPEGYSVSREKKERFSLILESASTNQTSMYLCASLDRHSGANVLTFGAGSRLTVL.

This chain joins TRBV6-5 and TRBJ2-7; 9 bases fit TRBD1. The CDR3 totals 15 residues. CDR1 and CDR2 (germline): MNHEY, SVGAGI. J gave up 4 bases and V 2 bases, and 6 bases lay outside the gene matches. CDR3 sequence: CASSYVTGGKYEQYF. DNA for the CDR3: TGTGCCAGCAGTTACGTGACAGGGGGAAAATACGAGCAGTACTTC.

The chain links TRBV2 to TRBJ2-7; the D is unclear. The germline V gene encodes CDR1 SNHLY and CDR2 FYNNEI. The CDR3 loop spans 13 amino acids. Trimming shortened V by 2 bases and J by 7 bases, and 12 bases separated the two germline ends. The chain's CDR3 is CASSESPFGEQYF. CDR3 sequence (DNA): TGTGCCAGCAGTGAAAGCCCTTTCGGGGAGCAGTACTTC.

The chain recombines TRBV19 with TRBJ2-7; 9 nucleotides align to TRBD1. The junction had 3 bases not matched to a gene; V was cut back by 3 bases and J by 0 bases. This CDR3 is 15 amino acids long. Germline loops: CDR1 LNHDA, CDR2 SQIVND (reference sequence). CDR3 in amino acids: CASSIVTGGSYEQYF. CDR3 DNA: TGTGCCAGTAGTATTGTGACAGGGGGCTCCTACGAGCAGTACTTC.

The chain employs TRBV9 and TRBJ1-1; 7 nucleotides match TRBD1. The CDR3 is made up of 13 amino acids. After removal of 4 bases from V and 5 bases from J, the junction contained 5 bases not matched to a gene. Per the germline V gene, CDR1 is SGDLS and CDR2 is YYNGEE. The CDR3 sequence: CASSSGQRTEAFF. The CDR3, as DNA: TGTGCCAGCAGCTCGGGACAGCGTACTGAAGCTTTCTTT.

V is TRBV4-1 and J is TRBJ2-3; 7 positions match TRBD2. The trim removed 5 bases at V and 2 bases at J, leaving 4 bases unmatched. Per the germline V gene, CDR1 is MGHRA and CDR2 is YSYEKL. This CDR3 contains 14 residues. The CDR3 loop is CASSFTSDTDTQYF. The CDR3 nucleotides read TGCGCCAGCAGCTTCACTAGCGACACAGATACGCAGTATTTT.

This chain connects TRBV5-1 to TRBJ1-2; tentative D call: TRBD1 (6 bases). The V and J ends lost 0 bases and 4 bases respectively, with 22 bases between them. Germline V CDR1 and CDR2: SGHRS, YFSETQ. The CDR3 loop spans 18 amino acids. The CDR3 spells CASSLGVWGTSARYGYTF. In DNA form, the CDR3 reads TGCGCCAGCAGCTTGGGTGTCTGGGGGACATCCGCCCGCTATGGCTACACCTTC.

The chain couples TRBV27 to TRBJ2-5; 7 positions agree with TRBD2. The junction had 9 bases not matched to a gene; V was cut back by 3 bases and J by 5 bases. The CDR3 is 15 residues long. Germline V CDR1 and CDR2: MNHEY, SMNVEV (reference sequence). The CDR3 DNA follows: TGTGCCAGCAGTTTCGGCGGGGGTGGGGGGGAGACCCAGTACTTC. This codes for CASSFGGGGGETQYF.

This chain joins TRBV19 and TRBJ1-5; D is unclear. Germline loops: CDR1 LNHDA, CDR2 SQIVND (reference sequence). The V end lost 5 bases, the J end lost 0 bases, and 2 bases lay between the germline ends. The CDR3 consists of 12 residues. The CDR3 bases are TGTGCCAGTAGTTATAGCAATCAGCCCCAGCATTTT. Its translation is CASSYSNQPQHF. The entire variable domain, with the rest obtained from reference TRBV19 and TRBJ1-5, is as follows: DGGITQSPKYLFRKEGQNVTLSCEQNLNHDAMYWYRQDPGQGLRLIYYSQIVNDFQKGDIAEGYSVSREKKESFPLTVTSAQKNPTAFYLCASSYSNQPQHFGDGTRLSIL.